Below, 18 T cell receptor beta chains from the same sample are listed, as sequenced in a study of CD8 T cells in Susac syndrome. Random hexamers were used to reverse transcribe about 0.5 to 1 ug of RNA. Via MiXCR, TCRdb re-called the immunoSEQ multiplex PCR reads, giving one row per CDR3 protein. The repertoire holds about 180,000 distinct CDR3 sequences, roughly 94% seen once, with 0.12% in the top ten. The sample consisted of CD4+ T cells from PBMCs. These receptors were obtained from a human donor with Susac syndrome.

The chain joins TRBV7-9 to TRBJ1-1, with 8 nucleotides matching TRBD1. This CDR3 region has 14 residues. The germline V gene encodes CDR1 SEHNR and CDR2 FQNEAQ (reference sequence). The V and J ends lost 7 bases and 1 base, in that order; junction bases with no gene match: 5. CDR3 sequence: CASTQGARNTEAFF. Here the CDR3 DNA reads TGTGCCAGCACCCAGGGGGCGAGGAACACTGAAGCTTTCTTT.

This clonotype appeared a single time. The genes are TRBV9 and TRBJ1-1; D is perhaps TRBD1 (5 bases). Germline V CDR1 and CDR2: SGDLS, YYNGEE. This CDR3 is built from 14 residues. Trimming removed 3 bases at V and 5 bases at J, with 14 bases between. The CDR3 DNA reads TGTGCCAGCAGCGCCTCCAACGGGGGGACTGAAGCTTTCTTT. Protein product: CASSASNGGTEAFF.

The CDR3 loop is CASRSLGDYGYTF. DNA of the CDR3: TGTGCCAGCAGAAGCCTGGGAGACTATGGCTACACCTTC. This rearrangement joins TRBV6-5 to TRBJ1-2; D is uncertain. The V end was cut by 6 bases, the J end by 3 bases, with 11 bases between. This CDR3 has 13 amino acids. The germline gives CDR1 MNHEY, CDR2 SVGAGI.

V and J are TRBV10-3 and TRBJ2-2, with D perhaps matching TRBD1 (5 bases). Trimming cost V 4 bases and J 4 bases, with 16 bases left between them. Germline V gene data show CDR1 as ENHRY and CDR2 as SYGVKD. The length of the CDR3 is 16 residues. In DNA form, the CDR3 reads TGTGCCATCAGTGGGGATAGGGGATCGTTCACCGGGGAGCTGTTTTTT. Protein: CAISGDRGSFTGELFF.

The V call is TRBV29-1, the J call TRBJ2-4; D is perhaps TRBD1 (7 bases). Germline V CDR1 and CDR2: SQVTM, ANQGSEA. The germline V and J ends were trimmed by 4 bases and 6 bases, with 10 bases remaining between them. The CDR3 runs to 12 residues. The CDR3 sequence is CSVGRDRNIQYF. The DNA for the CDR3 is TGCAGCGTTGGGCGGGACAGAAACATTCAGTACTTC.

This chain uses TRBV30 with TRBJ2-1, with 10 nucleotides matching TRBD1. Germline CDR1 reads GTSNPN; CDR2 reads SVGIG (reference sequence). There are 16 residues in the CDR3. Trimming took 4 bases from V and 8 from J; bases not matched to a gene: 14. The CDR3 reads CAWNLPTGGLWDEQFF. DNA for the CDR3: TGTGCCTGGAACCTCCCGACAGGGGGCTTATGGGATGAGCAGTTCTTC.

The chain combines TRBV5-6 with TRBJ2-7; no clear D. This CDR3 has 11 residues. CDR1 is SGHDT, CDR2 YYEEEE, per germline. Trimming left V 1 base short and J 7 bases short, with 6 bases between. CDR3 nucleotide sequence: TGTGCCAGCAGCTTGTTAGGGGAGCAGTACTTC. This sequence encodes CASSLLGEQYF. Drawing the rest from reference TRBV5-6 and TRBJ2-7, the complete variable domain is DAGVTQSPTHLIKTRGQQVTLRCSPKSGHDTVSWYQQALGQGPQFIFQYYEEEERQRGNFPDRFSGHQFPNYSSELNVNALLLGDSALYLCASSLLGEQYFGPGTRLTVT.

This chain connects TRBV5-6 to TRBJ2-3; possible D gene TRBD2, 6 bases. CDR3 length equals 15 residues. Trimming took off 1 base at V and 0 bases at J, with 9 bases between the two ends. Germline CDR1 SGHDT, CDR2 YYEEEE. CDR3 protein: CASSLWGTSTDTQYF. The CDR3 DNA is TGTGCCAGCAGCTTGTGGGGGACTAGCACAGATACGCAGTATTTT.

J is TRBJ2-7 and V is TRBV3-1; D uncertain. The CDR3 spans 12 residues. Germline V gives CDR1 LGHDT, CDR2 YNNKEL (reference sequence). The V end was cut by 2 bases, the J end by 5 bases, with 7 bases between. The CDR3 DNA reads as TGTGCCAGCAGCCAAAGTGGTCACGAGCAGTACTTC. Residues: CASSQSGHEQYF.

CDR3 sequence: CASRGSGNTIYF. DNA for the CDR3: TGTGCCAGCAGGGGTTCTGGAAACACCATATATTTT. The V gene is TRBV25-1, the J gene TRBJ1-3; D uncertain. There are 12 residues in the CDR3. CDR1 and CDR2 from the germline V gene are MGHDK and SYGVNS. Trimming left V 6 bases short and J 1 base short, with 4 bases between.

V and J are TRBV5-1 and TRBJ2-3; no definite D call. The CDR3 spans 13 residues. The germline V and J ends were trimmed by 4 bases and 2 bases, with 8 bases remaining between them. Germline V lookup: CDR1 SGHRS, CDR2 YFSETQ. CDR3 DNA sequence: TGCGCCAGCAGCGTATCCCCCACAGATACGCAGTATTTT. This gives the protein CASSVSPTDTQYF.

This clonotype was detected a few times. V and J are TRBV18 and TRBJ2-5; 12 nucleotides line up with TRBD1. This CDR3 region has 15 residues. Germline lookup yields CDR1 KGHSH and CDR2 LQKENI. The ends lost 2 bases at V and 5 bases at J; junction bases unmatched: 3. CDR3 DNA sequence: TGTGCCAGCTCACCAGGGACAGGGGGCGCGGAGACCCAGTACTTC. It translates to CASSPGTGGAETQYF. Variable domain in full (rest from reference TRBV18 and TRBJ2-5): NAGVMQNPRHLVRRRGQEARLRCSPMKGHSHVYWYRQLPEEGLKFMVYLQKENIIDESGMPKERFSAEFPKEGPSILRIQQVVRGDSAAYFCASSPGTGGAETQYFGPGTRLLVL.

The genes are TRBV29-1 and TRBJ2-1, with 7 bases identical to TRBD1. The J segment lost 6 bases and the V segment lost 6 bases, leaving 8 bases of the junction unmatched. The length of the CDR3 is 13 residues. Germline-derived CDR1 and CDR2 are SQVTM and ANQGSEA. The CDR3 region is CSVDRTGGNEQFF. CDR3 bases: TGCAGCGTGGACAGGACAGGCGGCAATGAGCAGTTCTTC.

CDR3 coding DNA: TGTGCCAGTAGTATAGGAGGGACAGGGATGGCAGAAAAACTGTTTTTT. Translating gives CASSIGGTGMAEKLFF. The chain combines TRBV19 with TRBJ1-4; 9 positions agree with TRBD1. CDR1 and CDR2 from the germline V gene are LNHDA and SQIVND (reference sequence). CDR3 length: 16 amino acids. Trimming at V came to 1 base and at J to 8 bases, leaving 8 bases not matched to a gene.

The chain links TRBV2 to TRBJ1-1, with 7 bases fitting TRBD1. The CDR3 sequence is 14 residues long. The V gene end was trimmed by 6 bases and the J gene end by 8 bases; junction bases not matched to a gene: 12. CDR1 and CDR2 (germline): SNHLY, FYNNEI. The CDR3 DNA follows: TGTGCCAGCAGGGACGGGACAGCGCTGTTAGAAGCTTTCTTT. It encodes CASRDGTALLEAFF.

The chain uses TRBV7-9 and TRBJ1-1; D unclear. The CDR3 runs to 10 residues. V was shortened by 9 bases and J by 5 bases, with 7 bases between the two germline ends. The V gene's germline CDR1 is SEHNR and CDR2 FQNEAQ (reference sequence). This chain's CDR3 is CASTGTEAFF. CDR3 coding DNA: TGTGCCAGTACTGGAACTGAAGCTTTCTTT.

The chain employs TRBV20-1 and TRBJ2-1; TRBD1 matches at 9 bases. This CDR3 contains 16 residues. V was pared by 0 bases and J by 7 bases, with 10 bases of the junction left unmatched. Germline assignment: CDR1 DFQATT and CDR2 SNEGSKA (reference sequence). CDR3 sequence reads: CSARDWRTGVGNEQFF. The CDR3 bases are TGCAGTGCTAGAGATTGGCGGACAGGGGTCGGGAATGAGCAGTTCTTC.

The chain uses TRBV9 and TRBJ1-5; no clear D. The CDR3 is 15 residues long. Per the germline V gene, CDR1 is SGDLS and CDR2 is YYNGEE. Between the trimmed V and J ends, which lost 1 base and 1 base, there was a span of 9 bases. CDR3 DNA sequence: TGTGCCAGCAGCGTACTCGGTGACAGCAATCAGCCCCAGCATTTT. This codes for CASSVLGDSNQPQHF.